The entry below gives a single T cell receptor (beta chain) sequence along with its context. Germline CDR1 is MNHNS and CDR2 is SASEGT. V shed 4 bases, J shed 8 bases, and the junction held 13 bases outside the gene matches. The CDR3 length is 17 residues. This specimen comes from a study of T cells in tuberculosis. The repertoire was sequenced with immunoSEQ multiplex PCR; TCRdb's copy has only in-frame clones and lacks some. The table has 25,000 to 35,000 clones, roughly 85% seen once. Stated time point: new active TB diagnosis, blood taken before or within 7 days of starting treatment. J is TRBJ2-1 and V is TRBV6-1; 11 bases match TRBD2. This specimen was PBMCs, taken at tuberculosis diagnosis. This clonotype was sampled from an adult with tuberculosis. The CDR3: CASSADSSGGKGDEQFF. The CDR3 nucleotides are TGTGCCAGCAGTGCCGATTCTAGCGGGGGGAAAGGGGATGAGCAGTTCTTC.